A selection of T cell receptor beta chains follows, all from one sample in a study of T cells in Graves' hyperthyroidism and ophthalmopathy. TCRdb analysed the multiplex PCR reads with MiXCR anew, one entry per CDR3 protein. The data show 450,000 to 600,000 distinct CDR3 sequences, 14% seen once. The sample was blood. All receptors derive from a woman aged 35 to 49 with Graves' hyperthyroidism. Each CDR3 is given with its conserved first and last residue. D genes are given only for firm matches. The listing skips clone size in some rows; elsewhere it reads once, few, many or a size class.

TRBV7-9,few,TRBJ2-1,TRBD2,TGTGCCAGCAGCTTAATGACTAGCCCTGACAATGAGCAGTTCTTC,CASSLMTSPDNEQFF
TRBV5-4,few,TRBJ2-3,-,TGTGCCAGCAGCGGCGGACAAAGCACAGATACGCAGTATTTT,CASSGGQSTDTQYF
TRBV20-1,few,TRBJ1-4,TRBD1,TGCAGTGCTCAACTTGACAGGGTTGGTGAAAAACTGTTTTTT,CSAQLDRVGEKLFF
TRBV15,many,TRBJ2-7,TRBD1,TGTGCCACCAGCAGGGACCGCACAGGGGACGAGCAGTACTTC,CATSRDRTGDEQYF
TRBV20-1,many,TRBJ2-4,TRBD2,TGCAGTGCTGAGCGGGAGGGGGCCAAAAACATTCAGTACTTC,CSAEREGAKNIQYF
TRBV20-1,-,TRBJ2-1,TRBD1,TGCAGTGCTAGAAAGACAGGGGGTAGCTTCAATGAGCAGTTCTTC,CSARKTGGSFNEQFF
TRBV20-1,-,TRBJ1-1,-,TGCAGTGCTCTGCGGGGTCTGGACGAAGCTTTCTTT,CSALRGLDEAFF
TRBV20-1,-,TRBJ2-7,TRBD1,TGCAGTGCTAGGTACCAGGGGGCGTTACGGACTTTGGACGAGCAGTACTTC,CSARYQGALRTLDEQYF
TRBV3-1,-,TRBJ2-2,-,TGTGCCAGCAGCCAAGTCAGAAACACCGGGGAGCTGTTTTTT,CASSQVRNTGELFF
TRBV7-9,-,TRBJ2-7,TRBD1,TGTGCCAGCAGACCTCCCGGGACAGACCTCTACGAGCAGTACTTC,CASRPPGTDLYEQYF
TRBV11-3,many,TRBJ2-3,-,TGTGCCAGCAGCTCCGAGGCGGGACAGACCACAGATACGCAGTATTTT,CASSSEAGQTTDTQYF
TRBV11-3,few,TRBJ2-1,-,TGTGCCAGCAGCTTAGATGGTACAGACCTTTCGAGCTCCTACAATGAGCAGTTCTTC,CASSLDGTDLSSSYNEQFF
TRBV7-2,few,TRBJ2-2,TRBD2,TGTGCCAGCAGCCCCAACGCAGCGGGAGGGCCCGGGGAGCTGTTTTTT,CASSPNAAGGPGELFF
TRBV11-1,many,TRBJ2-5,-,TGTGCCAGCAGCTTACACCCCGAGGGAGCAGAAGAGACCCAGTACTTC,CASSLHPEGAEETQYF
TRBV20-1,many,TRBJ2-7,TRBD1,TGCAGTGCTAGAGTTATAGGACAGGGTAGCAACGAGCAGTACTTC,CSARVIGQGSNEQYF
TRBV5-1,many,TRBJ2-3,TRBD1,TGCGCCAGCAGCTTGGCGGGACAGGGGCTAACAGATACGCAGTATTTT,CASSLAGQGLTDTQYF
TRBV4-1,-,TRBJ2-7,TRBD1,TGCGCCAGCAGCCAAGCGGACAGGGCGAACTACGAGCAGTACTTC,CASSQADRANYEQYF
TRBV28,-,TRBJ2-7,TRBD1,TGTGCCAGCAGTCCGGTCCCGGGACAGAGCTACGAGCAGTACTTC,CASSPVPGQSYEQYF
TRBV3-1,many,TRBJ2-2,-,TGTGCCAGCAGCGCCGCGGGAAACACCGGGGAGCTGTTTTTT,CASSAAGNTGELFF
TRBV7-3,few,TRBJ2-3,TRBD2,TGTGCCAGCAGCCCGGGACTAGCGGGAAGTTCAGATACGCAGTATTTT,CASSPGLAGSSDTQYF
TRBV27,many,TRBJ1-1,-,TGTGCCAGCAGACCCGTCGGGGACACTGAAGCTTTCTTT,CASRPVGDTEAFF
TRBV2,few,TRBJ2-1,TRBD2,TGTGCCAGCAGTGAAAGGACTAGCCCCATCGATGAGCAGTTCTTC,CASSERTSPIDEQFF
TRBV4-1,-,TRBJ2-1,TRBD1,TGCGCCAGCAGCGCACGGGCGACTCCGGGACAGGGATATGGGCAGTTCTTC,CASSARATPGQGYGQFF
TRBV28,many,TRBJ2-3,-,TGTGCCTCTCATCGTGATACGCAGTATTTT,CASHRDTQYF
TRBV7-3,many,TRBJ2-1,TRBD2,TGTGCCAGCAGCTTAGGAGCGGGAGGGCCCGGTGAGCAGTTCTTC,CASSLGAGGPGEQFF